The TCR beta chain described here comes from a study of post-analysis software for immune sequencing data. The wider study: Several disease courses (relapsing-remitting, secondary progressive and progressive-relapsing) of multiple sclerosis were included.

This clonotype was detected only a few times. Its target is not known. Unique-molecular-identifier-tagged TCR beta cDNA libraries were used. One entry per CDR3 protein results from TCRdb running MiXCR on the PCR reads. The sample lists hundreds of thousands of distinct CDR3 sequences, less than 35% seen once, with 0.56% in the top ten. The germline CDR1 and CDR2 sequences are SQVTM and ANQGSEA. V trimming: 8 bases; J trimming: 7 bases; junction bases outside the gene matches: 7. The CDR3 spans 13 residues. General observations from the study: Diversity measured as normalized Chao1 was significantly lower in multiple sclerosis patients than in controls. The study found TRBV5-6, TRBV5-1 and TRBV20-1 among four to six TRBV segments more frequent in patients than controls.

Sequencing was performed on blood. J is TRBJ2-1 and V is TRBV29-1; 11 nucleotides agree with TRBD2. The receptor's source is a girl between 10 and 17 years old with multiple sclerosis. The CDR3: CSLAVAGGNEQFF. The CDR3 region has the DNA TGCAGCCTGGCGGTAGCGGGAGGGAATGAGCAGTTCTTC.